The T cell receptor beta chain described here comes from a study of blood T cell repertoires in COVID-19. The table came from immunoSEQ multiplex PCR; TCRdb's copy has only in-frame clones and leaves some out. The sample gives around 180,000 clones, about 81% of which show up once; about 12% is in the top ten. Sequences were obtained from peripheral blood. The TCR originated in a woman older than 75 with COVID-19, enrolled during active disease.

CDR3 sequence reads: CASSRTSGNSYNEQFF. Written as DNA, the CDR3 is TGTGCCAGTAGTCGGACTAGCGGGAACTCCTACAATGAGCAGTTCTTC. The chain links TRBV19 to TRBJ2-1; TRBD2 aligns across 12 bases. V shed 5 bases, J shed 0 bases, and the junction held 2 bases outside the gene matches. The germline CDR1 and CDR2 sequences are LNHDA and SQIVND (reference sequence). The length of the CDR3 is 16 residues. The full variable domain, its missing parts supplied by reference TRBV19 and TRBJ2-1, is DGGITQSPKYLFRKEGQNVTLSCEQNLNHDAMYWYRQDPGQGLRLIYYSQIVNDFQKGDIAEGYSVSREKKESFPLTVTSAQKNPTAFYLCASSRTSGNSYNEQFFGPGTRLTVL.